The rows below give T cell receptor beta chains drawn from one sample of a study of early T cells in non-severe SARS-CoV-2 infection. TCRdb independently ran MiXCR on the 5' RACE reads; one entry per CDR3 protein. Of approximately 80,000 distinct CDR3 sequences listed, around 11% were seen once; the top ten hold more than 10%. The source was whole blood, collected at baseline. The origin of the receptors is an adult who was a healthcare worker with PCR-confirmed SARS-CoV-2 infection or an uninfected control (not recorded which). CDR3s include the opening cysteine and the closing phenylalanine or tryptophan. Each record gives: D gene, V gene, J gene, CDR3 protein. The D gene is left open where the match is weak.

d_call: TRBD2
v_call: TRBV7-8
j_call: TRBJ2-5
cdr3_aa: CASSLFISGTEETQYF

d_call: TRBD1
v_call: TRBV5-1
j_call: TRBJ2-7
cdr3_aa: CASSFVTGTYEQYF

d_call: TRBD1
v_call: TRBV28
j_call: TRBJ2-7
cdr3_aa: CASSYLQGAMYF

d_call: .
v_call: TRBV5-1
j_call: TRBJ1-1
cdr3_aa: CASSLVQGAATEAFF

d_call: TRBD1
v_call: TRBV20-1
j_call: TRBJ2-4
cdr3_aa: CSAWTGGRNIQYF

d_call: TRBD1
v_call: TRBV5-1
j_call: TRBJ2-7
cdr3_aa: CASSGQASSYEQYF

d_call: .
v_call: TRBV7-8
j_call: TRBJ2-3
cdr3_aa: CASSLGVAVGTDTQYF

d_call: .
v_call: TRBV24-1
j_call: TRBJ2-3
cdr3_aa: CATSDPRTATDTQYF

d_call: TRBD2
v_call: TRBV12-3/TRBV12-4
j_call: TRBJ2-3
cdr3_aa: CASSVTAGVVGTDTQYF

d_call: .
v_call: TRBV7-6
j_call: TRBJ2-4
cdr3_aa: CASSPSPLVAKNIQYF

d_call: .
v_call: TRBV20-1
j_call: TRBJ2-3
cdr3_aa: CSAKGTRGLDTQYF

d_call: .
v_call: TRBV6-5
j_call: TRBJ1-1
cdr3_aa: CASSLDGEAFF

d_call: TRBD2
v_call: TRBV20-1
j_call: TRBJ2-1
cdr3_aa: CSATLASGNEQFF

d_call: .
v_call: TRBV6-1
j_call: TRBJ1-3
cdr3_aa: CASSEGRSRSGNTIYF

d_call: .
v_call: TRBV23-1
j_call: TRBJ1-3
cdr3_aa: CASSQCWWNTIYF

d_call: TRBD1
v_call: TRBV28
j_call: TRBJ2-7
cdr3_aa: CASSPPRQGKNEQYF

d_call: .
v_call: TRBV28
j_call: TRBJ1-5
cdr3_aa: CASSLSTTNQPQHF

d_call: TRBD2
v_call: TRBV9
j_call: TRBJ2-3
cdr3_aa: CASSVEAGGRDTQYF

d_call: TRBD2
v_call: TRBV7-9
j_call: TRBJ2-5
cdr3_aa: CASSQLAAQETQYF

d_call: .
v_call: TRBV5-1
j_call: TRBJ2-3
cdr3_aa: CASSLADQTRDTQYF

d_call: .
v_call: TRBV5-1
j_call: TRBJ2-7
cdr3_aa: CASSLDGVYEQYF

d_call: TRBD2
v_call: TRBV19
j_call: TRBJ2-1
cdr3_aa: CASSAPGLAGGYSYNEQFF

d_call: .
v_call: TRBV23-1
j_call: TRBJ1-1
cdr3_aa: CASSQYSTLENTEAFF

d_call: .
v_call: TRBV18
j_call: TRBJ1-1
cdr3_aa: CASSQGTNTEAFF

d_call: TRBD2
v_call: TRBV11-2
j_call: TRBJ2-3
cdr3_aa: CASSLDGRGTDTQYF

d_call: .
v_call: TRBV10-3
j_call: TRBJ2-7
cdr3_aa: CAISDSRIYEQYF